What follows are 30 T cell receptor beta chains derived from one specimen sequenced in a study of blood T cell repertoires in COVID-19. Libraries were prepared by immunoSEQ multiplex PCR; TCRdb keeps only in-frame clonotypes and omits some of them. The sample records approximately 260,000 clones, 75% to 85% being singletons. What was sequenced was peripheral blood. These receptors all come from a woman in her fifties or sixties with active or convalescent COVID-19.

This clone was observed once. This chain links TRBV14 with TRBJ1-3, with D unresolved. The CDR3 has 13 residues. Germline values: CDR1 SGHDN, CDR2 FVKESK. The V gene lost 4 bases and the J gene lost 4 bases, with 8 bases spanning the gap. The CDR3 DNA follows: TGTGCCAGCAGCCCTGACATAGGAAACACCATATATTTT. This sequence encodes CASSPDIGNTIYF.

The rearrangement joins TRBV2 to TRBJ1-1, with 7 positions matching TRBD1. This CDR3 has 12 residues. Trimming at V came to 8 bases and at J to 1 base, leaving 1 base not matched to a gene. Germline CDR1 reads SNHLY; CDR2 reads FYNNEI. The CDR3 loop is CASDRANTEAFF. The CDR3 DNA follows: TGTGCCAGCGACAGGGCGAACACTGAAGCTTTCTTT.

The genes are TRBV6-1 and TRBJ1-2, with TRBD1 matching 8 bases. CDR3 size: 16 residues. V lost 4 bases, J lost 4 bases, and 11 bases stayed unmatched. CDR1 is MNHNS, CDR2 SASEGT, per germline. This CDR3 is CASSGTGPPKGYGYTF. CDR3 sequence (DNA): TGTGCCAGCAGTGGGACAGGGCCCCCAAAGGGCTATGGCTACACCTTC.

The chain recombines TRBV5-5 with TRBJ2-3, with 8 positions matching TRBD1. The germline CDR1 and CDR2 sequences are SGHKS and YYEKEE (reference sequence). V lost 2 bases to trimming and J lost 5 bases; unmatched junction nucleotides: 10. This CDR3 comprises 16 residues. The CDR3 is CASSLRGVRGQDTQYF. The CDR3 DNA reads as TGTGCCAGCAGCTTACGTGGTGTCAGGGGGCAAGATACGCAGTATTTT.

This chain uses TRBV7-9 with TRBJ2-1, with D hard to call. The CDR3 is 12 residues long. The V gene lost 1 base and the J gene lost 8 bases, with 6 bases spanning the gap. Germline CDR1 reads SEHNR; CDR2 reads FQNEAQ (reference sequence). CDR3 residues: CASSLGWHEQFF. The CDR3 nucleotides are TGTGCCAGCAGCTTAGGGTGGCATGAGCAGTTCTTC.

V gene TRBV5-1 combines with J gene TRBJ2-3; tentatively, D is TRBD2 (6 bases). The germline V gene has CDR1 SGHRS and CDR2 YFSETQ. V was shortened by 4 bases and J by 2 bases, with 11 bases between the two germline ends. The CDR3 spans 14 residues. The DNA for the CDR3 is TGCGCCAGCAGCCCCTGGGACTTCACAGATACGCAGTATTTT. Translated, it gives CASSPWDFTDTQYF.

This chain connects TRBV19 to TRBJ1-5; 8 bases align to TRBD1. Germline values: CDR1 LNHDA, CDR2 SQIVND (reference sequence). This CDR3 has 16 residues. V was pared by 5 bases and J by 6 bases, with 12 bases of the junction left unmatched. CDR3 amino acids: CASSFFQGAFSQPQHF. In DNA, the CDR3 is TGTGCCAGTAGTTTTTTCCAGGGGGCGTTTAGTCAGCCCCAGCATTTT.

The chain is built from TRBV11-2 and TRBJ1-2; the D gene is possibly TRBD1 (5 bases). This CDR3 region has 14 residues. Germline CDR1 SGHAT, CDR2 FQNNGV. Trimming cost V 3 bases and J 4 bases, with 12 bases left between them. The CDR3 nucleotides are TGTGCCAGCAGCTTTGACACCCAGGGCTATGGCTACACCTTC. It translates to CASSFDTQGYGYTF.

V usage is TRBV7-8 and J usage is TRBJ1-5; TRBD1 agrees at 7 bases. Looked up from germline, CDR1 is SGHVS and CDR2 is FQNEAQ. The CDR3 loop spans 17 amino acids. J gave up 0 bases and V 5 bases, and 10 bases lay outside the gene matches. CDR3: CASSPGQARYSNQPQHF. In DNA, the CDR3 is TGTGCCAGCAGCCCCGGACAGGCCCGTTATAGCAATCAGCCCCAGCATTTT.

V is TRBV6-6 and J is TRBJ1-1; D is ambiguous. V lost 1 base to trimming and J lost 1 base, with 7 bases between them. Germline CDR1 MNHNY, CDR2 SVGAGI (reference sequence). This CDR3 has 14 amino acids. The CDR3 nucleotides read TGTGCCAGCAGTTACTTTCCAGAGAACACTGAAGCTTTCTTT. The encoded protein is CASSYFPENTEAFF.

This chain connects TRBV7-9 to TRBJ1-1; 8 bases align to TRBD1. Per the germline V gene, CDR1 is SEHNR and CDR2 is FQNEAQ (reference sequence). V dropped 1 base and J dropped 4; count of bases not matched to a gene: 8. The CDR3 runs to 16 residues. The CDR3 is CASSLGPGQAPTEAFF. As DNA, the CDR3 is TGTGCCAGCAGCTTAGGACCGGGACAGGCTCCCACTGAAGCTTTCTTT.

This CDR3 is CASSEGGGAWNEQFF. DNA for the CDR3: TGTGCCAGCAGCGAAGGCGGGGGGGCCTGGAATGAGCAGTTCTTC. The V and J genes are TRBV11-3 and TRBJ2-1; 9 bases agree with TRBD2. CDR1 is SGHNT, CDR2 YENEEA, per germline. V dropped 5 bases and J dropped 7; count of bases not matched to a gene: 9. The CDR3 is 15 residues long.

The chain employs TRBV7-3 and TRBJ1-6, with unresolved D. Trimming cost V 1 base and J 0 bases, with 16 bases left between them. The CDR3 covers 19 residues. Germline V gives CDR1 SGHTA, CDR2 FQGTGA. CDR3 in DNA: TGTGCCAGCAGCTTAAGGGCTCGAGGGTACTCCTCCTATAATTCACCCCTCCACTTT. It translates to CASSLRARGYSSYNSPLHF.

The chain joins TRBV11-2 to TRBJ1-2; TRBD1 matches 9 bases. The CDR3 totals 14 residues. J gave up 7 bases and V 1 base, and 4 bases lay outside the gene matches. In germline, CDR1 is SGHAT, CDR2 FQNNGV. The DNA for the CDR3 is TGTGCCAGCAGCTTAGGCGGGGACAGGGCTGGCTACACCTTC. Translation: CASSLGGDRAGYTF.

The rearrangement links TRBV30 to TRBJ1-1, with TRBD1 identical over 7 bases. The CDR3 contains 14 residues. V shed 4 bases and J 3 bases; nucleotides not matched to a gene: 8. Germline assignment: CDR1 GTSNPN and CDR2 SVGIG (reference sequence). The CDR3 loop reads CAWTQTTGDTEAFF. CDR3 coding DNA: TGTGCCTGGACACAAACTACAGGGGACACTGAAGCTTTCTTT.

The chain joins TRBV7-2 to TRBJ2-1; 9 bases are a match to TRBD2. V lost 5 bases, J lost 4 bases, and 6 bases stayed unmatched. This CDR3 is 15 amino acids long. Germline CDR1 and CDR2: SGHTA and FQGNSA. The CDR3 coding sequence is TGTGCCAGCAGCCCCCTAGCGGGGAGATACAATGAGCAGTTCTTC. This sequence encodes CASSPLAGRYNEQFF.

The chain joins TRBV2 to TRBJ2-5; 9 bases match TRBD1. Germline assignment: CDR1 SNHLY and CDR2 FYNNEI. CDR3 length: 14 residues. V was clipped by 4 bases and J by 4 bases; unmatched bases: 4. The CDR3 region has the DNA TGTGCCAGCAGTGTTAACAGGGGGCGAGAGACCCAGTACTTC. This codes for CASSVNRGRETQYF.

The rearrangement links TRBV5-1 to TRBJ2-1; 9 nucleotides agree with TRBD2. Trimming removed 0 bases from V and 5 bases from J; junction bases left unmatched: 9. Germline V gives CDR1 SGHRS, CDR2 YFSETQ. The CDR3 length is 17 residues. The CDR3, as DNA: TGCGCCAGCAGCTTGGCGGAAGCGGGGGGAGGCGACAATGAGCAGTTCTTC. Translation gives CASSLAEAGGGDNEQFF.

The rearrangement joins TRBV19 to TRBJ1-1, with 11 nucleotides matching TRBD1. This CDR3 spans 14 amino acids. V lost 7 bases to trimming and J lost 4 bases; unmatched junction nucleotides: 5. Germline V gene sequence: CDR1 LNHDA, CDR2 SQIVND (reference sequence). The CDR3 nucleotides are TGTGCCAGTATTGGGACAGGGGGTTCCACTGAAGCTTTCTTT. It is translated as CASIGTGGSTEAFF.

J is TRBJ2-5 and V is TRBV9, with a tentative D call TRBD2 (6 bases). Germline assignment: CDR1 SGDLS and CDR2 YYNGEE. The CDR3 spans 13 residues. V lost 4 bases and J lost 2, with 9 bases in between. The CDR3 DNA reads as TGTGCCAGCAGCTTAGGAGGGCAAGAGACCCAGTACTTC. The encoded protein is CASSLGGQETQYF. The full variable domain, with the rest looked up from reference TRBV9 and TRBJ2-5, is DSGVTQTPKHLITATGQRVTLRCSPRSGDLSVYWYQQSLDQGLQFLIQYYNGEERAKGNILERFSAQQFPDLHSELNLSSLELGDSALYFCASSLGGQETQYFGPGTRLLVL.

This chain uses TRBV7-6 with TRBJ2-1, with 7 bases aligning to TRBD2. Germline trimming cut 7 bases from V and 3 bases from J; bases unmatched to any gene: 21. CDR3 length equals 19 residues. The V gene's germline CDR1 is SGHVS and CDR2 FNYEAQ. CDR3 nucleotide sequence: TGTGCCAGCACCAACCGACCGGGACTACGAACAAGGAACTACAATGAGCAGTTCTTC. Residues: CASTNRPGLRTRNYNEQFF. Based on the CDR3 plus reference TRBV7-6 and TRBJ2-1, the full variable domain is GAGVSQSPRYKVTKRGQDVALRCDPISGHVSLYWYRQALGQGPEFLTYFNYEAQQDKSGLPNDRFSAERPEGSISTLTIQRTEQRDSAMYRCASTNRPGLRTRNYNEQFFGPGTRLTVL.

This chain uses TRBV6-5 with TRBJ1-3, with D possibly being TRBD1 (6 bases). CDR1 and CDR2 (germline): MNHEY, SVGAGI. V was cut by 0 bases and J by 0 bases, with 9 bases left in between. This CDR3 comprises 16 residues. The chain's CDR3 is CASSYSGGSSGNTIYF. CDR3 nucleotide sequence: TGTGCCAGCAGTTACTCAGGGGGAAGCTCTGGAAACACCATATATTTT.

The chain employs TRBV3-1 (or the pseudogene TRBV3-2) and TRBJ2-7; D possibly corresponds to TRBD1 (7 bases). There are 15 residues in the CDR3. V lost 0 bases to trimming and J lost 6 bases, with 15 bases between them. Germline values: CDR1 LGHDT, CDR2 YNNKEL (reference sequence). In DNA, the CDR3 is TGTGCCAGCAGCCAAGAGCGGAGGGGGCAGGGCGAGCAGTACTTC. Translation gives CASSQERRGQGEQYF.

The CDR3 DNA reads TGTGCCAGCAGCGTAGTCGGGGGGGCAGGAAATGAGCAGTTCTTC. It translates to CASSVVGGAGNEQFF. This chain uses TRBV9 with TRBJ2-1; 8 bases line up with TRBD2. Germline CDR1 and CDR2: SGDLS and YYNGEE. The trim removed 0 bases at V and 7 bases at J, leaving 6 bases unmatched. The CDR3 has 15 amino acids.

The chain uses TRBV29-1 and TRBJ1-2; D remains ambiguous. Trimming pared 0 bases from V and 4 bases from J, leaving 9 bases between. Germline-derived CDR1 and CDR2 are SQVTM and ANQGSEA. This CDR3 region has 13 residues. This CDR3 is CSVEDDPGYGYTF. Here the CDR3 DNA reads TGCAGCGTTGAAGATGACCCAGGCTATGGCTACACCTTC.

This clone was detected only a few times. The chain couples TRBV6-5 to TRBJ2-2; TRBD2 aligns across 10 bases. Germline-derived CDR1 and CDR2 are MNHEY and SVGAGI. The CDR3 loop spans 15 amino acids. V lost 6 bases and J lost 8; bases outside the gene matches: 9. The CDR3 loop reads CASSYRTSGGGELFF. Written as DNA, the CDR3 is TGTGCCAGCAGCTACCGGACTAGCGGAGGAGGGGAGCTGTTTTTT.

J is TRBJ2-1 and V is TRBV5-1; 9 positions agree with TRBD2. Germline V gene sequence: CDR1 SGHRS, CDR2 YFSETQ. This CDR3 has 17 amino acids. V lost 0 bases to trimming and J lost 10 bases; unmatched junction nucleotides: 14. The CDR3 protein is CASSLEGAGGPEYEQFF. The CDR3 DNA sequence: TGCGCCAGCAGCTTGGAAGGGGCGGGGGGGCCCGAATACGAGCAGTTCTTC.

V is TRBV27 and J is TRBJ1-2, with TRBD1 identical over 9 bases. The CDR3 loop spans 15 amino acids. Per the germline V gene, CDR1 is MNHEY and CDR2 is SMNVEV (reference sequence). Losses at the gene ends were 6 bases for V and 3 bases for J; bases not matched to a gene: 8. The CDR3 region is CASRPRTGVDYGYTF. Written as DNA, the CDR3 is TGTGCCAGCAGACCCAGGACAGGGGTAGACTATGGCTACACCTTC.

The gene calls are TRBV5-5 and TRBJ2-7, with D perhaps TRBD1 (6 bases). The germline V gene has CDR1 SGHKS and CDR2 YYEKEE (reference sequence). The CDR3 is 15 residues long. V dropped 2 bases and J dropped 4 bases, with 16 bases sitting between them. The CDR3 here is CASSLNTGFGYEQYF. CDR3 sequence (DNA): TGTGCCAGCAGCTTAAACACAGGGTTCGGGTACGAGCAGTACTTC.

The chain recombines TRBV18 with TRBJ1-2; D might be TRBD1 (5 bases). The V and J ends lost 1 base and 3 bases respectively, with 12 bases between them. CDR3 length: 15 amino acids. In germline, CDR1 is KGHSH, CDR2 LQKENI. CDR3 bases: TGTGCCAGCTCACCACGGGCAGGGAAGTACTATGGCTACACCTTC. Translating gives CASSPRAGKYYGYTF.